This T cell receptor (beta chain) stems from a study of early T cells in non-severe SARS-CoV-2 infection. As for the study in general: Investigators sequenced bulk RNA drawn from unsorted whole blood, and chains remained unpaired.

Trimming removed 6 bases from V and 3 bases from J, with 24 bases in between. This CDR3 is 17 amino acids long. Study findings and constraints: In VDJdb matching, anti-spike CD8 responses were favored while private and CD4 specificities went missing.

Individual cDNA molecules carried attached unique molecular identifiers. Using its own MiXCR run on the 5' RACE reads, TCRdb lists one record per CDR3 protein. Of roughly 28,000 distinct CDR3 sequences listed, about 4.5% were seen once; the top ten hold approximately 10%. As for this clonotype: As yet, its antigen is unknown.

Sequenced: whole blood. The clonotype was recovered from an adult who was a healthcare worker with PCR-confirmed SARS-CoV-2 infection or an uninfected control (not recorded which). The chain joins TRBV12-3 or TRBV12-4 to TRBJ2-7; the D call may be TRBD1 or TRBD2 (6 bases each). The CDR3 coding sequence is TGTGCCAGCAGGGGACAAGGGGGAGGAGTTGGACTCTACGAGCAGTACTTC. Amino acids: CASRGQGGGVGLYEQYF.